The following is a T cell receptor (beta chain) sequence with its context. TCRdb re-called the RT-PCR reads with MiXCR, one entry per CDR3 protein. This sample yields about 210,000 distinct CDR3 sequences, of which less than 50% are seen a single time; 11% belongs to the top ten. These data originate in a study of patients and donors after allogeneic stem cell transplantation. V gave up 0 bases and J gave up 8 bases, with 8 bases separating them. The CDR3 extends over 13 amino acids. Per germline, CDR1 SGHRS and CDR2 YFSETQ. This sequence was found in a human donor who was either an allogeneic HSCT recipient or a stem cell or donor lymphocyte infusion donor (not recorded which). It is not recorded whose cells these are; they may come from a transplant donor. Sequenced: blood, either unsorted or a sorted T cell fraction (not recorded which). The rearrangement links TRBV5-1 to TRBJ1-4; D is undetermined. CDR3 in DNA: TGCGCCAGCAGCTTGGAACGGCTAGAAAAACTGTTTTTT. Translating gives CASSLERLEKLFF. Filled out from reference TRBV5-1 and TRBJ1-4, the complete variable domain reads KAGVTQTPRYLIKTRGQQVTLSCSPISGHRSVSWYQQTPGQGLQFLFEYFSETQRNKGNFPGRFSGRQFSNSRSEMNVSTLELGDSALYLCASSLERLEKLFFGSGTQLSVL.